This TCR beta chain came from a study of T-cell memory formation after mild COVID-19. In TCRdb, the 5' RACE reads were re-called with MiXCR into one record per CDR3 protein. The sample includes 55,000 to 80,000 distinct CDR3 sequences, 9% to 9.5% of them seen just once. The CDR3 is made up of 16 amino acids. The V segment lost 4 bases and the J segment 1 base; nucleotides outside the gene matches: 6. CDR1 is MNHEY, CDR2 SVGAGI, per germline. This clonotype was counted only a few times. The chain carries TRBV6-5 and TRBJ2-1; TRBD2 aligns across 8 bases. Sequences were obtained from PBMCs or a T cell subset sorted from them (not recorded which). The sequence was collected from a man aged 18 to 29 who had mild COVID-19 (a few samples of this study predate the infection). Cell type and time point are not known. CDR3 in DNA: TGTGCCAGCAGTTTAACCGGGGGGGCGTCCTACAATGAGCAGTTCTTC. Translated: CASSLTGGASYNEQFF.